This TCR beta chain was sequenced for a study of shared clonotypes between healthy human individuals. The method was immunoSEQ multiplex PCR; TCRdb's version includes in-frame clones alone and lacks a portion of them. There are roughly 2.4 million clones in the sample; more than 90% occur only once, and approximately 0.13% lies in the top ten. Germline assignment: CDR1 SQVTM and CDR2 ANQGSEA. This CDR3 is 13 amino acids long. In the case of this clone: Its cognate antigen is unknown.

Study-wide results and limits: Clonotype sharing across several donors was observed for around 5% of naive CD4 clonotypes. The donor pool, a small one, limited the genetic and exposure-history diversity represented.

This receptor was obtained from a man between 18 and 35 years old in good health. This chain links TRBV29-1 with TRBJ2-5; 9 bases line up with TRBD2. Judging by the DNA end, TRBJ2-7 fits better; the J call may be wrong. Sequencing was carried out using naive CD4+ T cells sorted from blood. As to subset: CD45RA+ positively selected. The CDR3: CSVEGTSAYEQYF. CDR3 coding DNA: TGCAGCGTTGAAGGGACTAGCGCCTACGAGCAGTACTTC.